One sample yielded the 13 T cell receptor beta chains listed below, sequenced in a study of human T cells and chemical hapten exposure. Indicated time point: pre-sensitization, week 0. Treatment of the sample: therapeutic diphenylcyclopropenone sensitization with weekly scalp DPC. One entry per CDR3 protein, called by TCRdb with MiXCR from the RACE reads. This sample has 250,000 or so distinct CDR3 sequences, with 7.5% to 9% found just once. Here the sequenced sample was whole blood, taken in connection with sensitization to the hapten diphenylcyclopropenone (DPC). The receptor source for this set is a woman between 40 and 55 years old with alopecia areata. Some clones in this sample may be carry-over from other donors' samples.

V and J are TRBV7-2 and TRBJ2-1, with TRBD2 matching over 11 bases. The germline V gene has CDR1 SGHTA and CDR2 FQGNSA. CDR3 length equals 16 residues. The junction had 9 bases not matched to a gene; V was cut back by 6 bases and J by 5 bases. The CDR3 here is CASRLQGTSGDNEQFF. In DNA form, the CDR3 reads TGTGCCAGCAGACTTCAGGGGACTAGCGGAGACAATGAGCAGTTCTTC.

The chain uses TRBV24-1 and TRBJ1-1, with D perhaps matching TRBD1 (5 bases). V lost 3 bases and J 4 bases, leaving 11 bases between the germline ends. There are 14 residues in the CDR3. The germline V gene encodes CDR1 KGHDR and CDR2 SFDVKD. The CDR3 DNA reads TGTGCCACCAGTGATGGCGACAGTTTCACTGAAGCTTTCTTT. Amino acids: CATSDGDSFTEAFF.

The rearrangement uses TRBV6-2 or TRBV6-3 and TRBJ1-3; D remains ambiguous. Germline V lookup: CDR1 MNHEY, CDR2 SVGEGT. V was pared by 6 bases and J by 0 bases, with 12 bases between. This CDR3 comprises 15 residues. The CDR3 DNA reads as TGTGCCAGCAGAGCGACCGGGAGCTCTGGAAACACCATATATTTT. It specifies CASRATGSSGNTIYF.

This clonotype was counted ten times or more. The genes are TRBV7-2 and TRBJ2-1, with D possibly TRBD1 on 5 matching bases. This CDR3 comprises 15 residues. Germline V lookup: CDR1 SGHTA, CDR2 FQGNSA. Trimming took 1 base from V and 5 from J, leaving 12 bases between them. The CDR3 nucleotides read TGTGCCAGCAGCTTAGTGAACCCAGGGCACAATGAGCAGTTCTTC. Its protein product is CASSLVNPGHNEQFF.

This clonotype has just a few counts. V usage is TRBV27 and J usage is TRBJ2-7; 8 bases align to TRBD1. The germline V gene has CDR1 MNHEY and CDR2 SMNVEV (reference sequence). This CDR3 is 15 amino acids long. Trimming removed 4 bases from V and 3 bases from J; junction bases left unmatched: 8. CDR3 bases: TGTGCCAGCAGTTCCGCCCAGGGGGCCCACTACGAGCAGTACTTC. Translated: CASSSAQGAHYEQYF.

The chain carries TRBV4-2 and TRBJ2-7; the D is unclear. Germline loops: CDR1 LGHNA, CDR2 YNFKEQ. V was cut by 8 bases and J by 1 base, with 12 bases left in between. The CDR3 is 13 amino acids. The CDR3 DNA is TGTGCCAGCCGCGTTGTAGGTTCCTACGAGCAGTACTTC. This codes for CASRVVGSYEQYF.

V gene TRBV6-5 combines with J gene TRBJ1-1, with TRBD1 matching 11 bases. After removal of 3 bases from V and 1 base from J, the junction contained 4 bases not matched to a gene. CDR1 is MNHEY and CDR2 is SVGAGI in the germline V gene. This CDR3 has 16 residues. The CDR3 loop reads CASSYQGTGGNTEAFF. In DNA, the CDR3 is TGTGCCAGCAGTTATCAGGGGACAGGGGGGAACACTGAAGCTTTCTTT.

This chain joins TRBV2 and TRBJ2-3, with D possibly TRBD2 on 5 matching bases. The V gene's germline CDR1 is SNHLY and CDR2 FYNNEI. V was pared by 7 bases and J by 4 bases, with 15 bases between. This CDR3 has 14 amino acids. This CDR3 reads CASTSTNSADTQYF. The CDR3 DNA is TGTGCCAGCACCTCGACTAATTCAGCAGATACGCAGTATTTT.

The chain uses TRBV27 and TRBJ2-1; D might be TRBD2 (7 bases). Germline CDR1 reads MNHEY; CDR2 reads SMNVEV (reference sequence). Trimming pared 5 bases from V and 3 bases from J, leaving 17 bases between. CDR3 size: 16 residues. The DNA for the CDR3 is TGTGCCAGCAGTGGGGGAGGGGGGAGAATCTACAATGAGCAGTTCTTC. Translating it yields CASSGGGGRIYNEQFF.

In this sample, this clonotype turned up a few times. The CDR3 DNA follows: TGTGCCAGCAGCGCTCGAGAGGCGGGAGGGCTAGAGACCCAGTACTTC. Its translation: CASSAREAGGLETQYF. The chain links TRBV7-9 to TRBJ2-5, with TRBD2 identical over 9 bases. Germline CDR1 SEHNR, CDR2 FQNEAQ (reference sequence). J was trimmed by 4 bases and V by 5 bases; bases with no gene match: 11. The CDR3 is 16 residues long.

The rearrangement links TRBV10-3 to TRBJ1-2, with 7 bases aligning to TRBD1. The CDR3 runs 12 residues. V trimming: 7 bases; J trimming: 6 bases; junction bases outside the gene matches: 5. Per germline, CDR1 ENHRY and CDR2 SYGVKD. The CDR3 DNA reads as TGTGCCATCACAGACAGGGCGGATGGCTACACCTTC. It is translated as CAITDRADGYTF.

The chain links TRBV2 to TRBJ1-4; unclear D gene. The CDR3 is 13 amino acids. Trimming stripped 7 bases from V and 4 bases from J, with 10 bases between. Germline V gene data show CDR1 as SNHLY and CDR2 as FYNNEI. As DNA, the CDR3 is TGTGCCAGCAACACAGCTCTTAATGAAAAACTGTTTTTT. It translates to CASNTALNEKLFF.

There are a few counts of this clonotype. The rearrangement joins TRBV20-1 to TRBJ1-1; D unresolved. The germline CDR1 and CDR2 sequences are DFQATT and SNEGSKA (reference sequence). The CDR3 contains 12 residues. Trimming removed 3 bases from V and 0 bases from J, with 5 bases in between. CDR3 protein: CSARFLNTEAFF. The CDR3 bases are TGCAGTGCTAGGTTCCTGAACACTGAAGCTTTCTTT.